The 16 T cell receptor beta chains below all came from one sample that was sequenced in a study of blood T cell repertoires in COVID-19. Profiled with immunoSEQ multiplex PCR; TCRdb holds only in-frame clones, not every one. The table shows around 380,000 clones, with around 87% occurring only once. Sequenced sample: PBMCs or T cells enriched from blood (not recorded which). The receptors come from a man aged 25 to 45 who had recovered from COVID-19.

V is TRBV5-4 and J is TRBJ2-7; 10 bases line up with TRBD2. The V segment lost 6 bases and the J segment 1 base; nucleotides outside the gene matches: 7. CDR1 is SGHNT, CDR2 YYREEE, per germline (reference sequence). There are 15 residues in the CDR3. CDR3 bases: TGTGCCAGCACCCTAAGCGGGGGGGCTTCCTACGAGCAGTACTTC. It yields the protein CASTLSGGASYEQYF.

The rearrangement uses TRBV27 and TRBJ1-5, with a weak D call TRBD1 (6 bases). This CDR3 region has 15 residues. Looked up from germline, CDR1 is MNHEY and CDR2 is SMNVEV (reference sequence). Trimming cost V 5 bases and J 6 bases, with 17 bases left between them. The CDR3 DNA reads TGTGCCAGCAGTCCCTCAGGCGCAGGGGTTCAGCCCCAGCATTTT. Its protein is CASSPSGAGVQPQHF.

Concerning this clone: At one boundary the junction diverges from the germline segment, which might be a read error. The chain links TRBV7-7 to TRBJ2-5; 9 positions match TRBD2. The length of the CDR3 is 15 residues. The germline V gene has CDR1 SSHAT and CDR2 FNYEAQ (reference sequence). The CDR3 DNA is TGTGCTAGCAGCCCGGGAGCGGGGGGCCGGAAGACCCAGTACTTC. It encodes CASSPGAGGRKTQYF.

CDR3 nucleotide sequence: TGTGCCAGCAGATTCTCTAGCAATCAGCCCCAGCATTTT. Protein sequence: CASRFSSNQPQHF. The chain couples TRBV12-3 or TRBV12-4 to TRBJ1-5; D remains ambiguous. CDR3 length: 13 amino acids. The V end was cut by 6 bases, the J end by 0 bases, with 6 bases between.

This rearrangement joins TRBV10-3 to TRBJ2-2; 8 bases align to TRBD2. The CDR3 spans 16 residues. Trimming at V came to 6 bases and at J to 1 base, leaving 7 bases not matched to a gene. Germline V gene data show CDR1 as ENHRY and CDR2 as SYGVKD. This CDR3 reads CAISTTSGENTGELFF. CDR3 DNA: TGTGCCATCAGCACTACTAGCGGTGAGAACACCGGGGAGCTGTTTTTT.

The rearrangement uses TRBV9 and TRBJ2-7; D not certain. CDR1 is SGDLS and CDR2 is YYNGEE in the germline V gene. The germline V and J ends were trimmed by 0 bases and 2 bases, with 9 bases remaining between them. The CDR3 runs 14 residues. CDR3 in amino acids: CASSVGSTPYEQYF. DNA of the CDR3: TGTGCCAGCAGCGTAGGCTCTACCCCCTACGAGCAGTACTTC.

A single count supports this clone. This chain links TRBV30 with TRBJ1-6, with 9 nucleotides matching TRBD1. In germline, CDR1 is GTSNPN, CDR2 SVGIG (reference sequence). The CDR3 extends over 13 amino acids. The V and J ends lost 1 base and 14 bases, in that order; junction bases with no gene match: 6. This CDR3 is CAWSATGGWTLHF. In DNA, the CDR3 is TGTGCCTGGAGTGCTACAGGGGGCTGGACCCTCCACTTT.

The genes are TRBV12-5 and TRBJ2-1; the D gene is possibly TRBD2 (6 bases). Germline V gene data show CDR1 as LGHNT and CDR2 as FRNRAP. Trimming stripped 0 bases from V and 7 bases from J, with 10 bases between. This CDR3 has 14 residues. CDR3 nucleotide sequence: TGTGCTAGTGGTTTGGTGGTAGCGGCGAATGAGCAGTTCTTC. It translates to CASGLVVAANEQFF.

This chain's CDR3 is CASTGGLLYTEAFF. DNA of the CDR3: TGTGCCAGCACGGGGGGGCTTCTATACACTGAAGCTTTCTTT. The chain uses TRBV6-5 and TRBJ1-1, with a possible D match to TRBD1 (6 bases). V was trimmed by 7 bases and J by 3 bases, leaving 15 bases between them. Germline CDR1 is MNHEY and CDR2 is SVGAGI. The CDR3 totals 14 residues.

The J gene is TRBJ1-2, the V gene TRBV3-1 (or the pseudogene TRBV3-2), with D perhaps matching TRBD1 (6 bases). The V gene's germline CDR1 is LGHDT and CDR2 YNNKEL (reference sequence). V dropped 1 base and J dropped 2 bases, with 14 bases sitting between them. The CDR3 spans 16 residues. CDR3 sequence reads: CASSQAWGRGNYGYTF. CDR3 in DNA: TGTGCCAGCAGCCAAGCTTGGGGGAGGGGGAACTATGGCTACACCTTC.

The V gene is TRBV7-3, the J gene TRBJ1-6; TRBD1 agrees at 11 bases. The CDR3 sequence is 15 residues long. From germline, CDR1 is SGHTA and CDR2 FQGTGA. The junction had 4 bases not matched to a gene; V was cut back by 2 bases and J by 10 bases. The CDR3 is CASSLGQGAGSPLHF. The DNA for the CDR3 is TGTGCCAGCAGCTTAGGACAGGGGGCCGGCTCACCCCTCCACTTT.

This clone has only one observation. The J gene is TRBJ2-2, the V gene TRBV5-1; TRBD2 matches 8 bases. This CDR3 contains 16 residues. The germline V gene encodes CDR1 SGHRS and CDR2 YFSETQ. Trimming took 0 bases from V and 3 from J; bases not matched to a gene: 4. The CDR3 nucleotides read TGCGCCAGCAGCTTGGGTACTAGCGGCTACACCGGGGAGCTGTTTTTT. Amino acid sequence: CASSLGTSGYTGELFF.

The genes are TRBV6-5 and TRBJ2-6, with D unclear. CDR3 length equals 14 residues. Trimming removed 6 bases at V and 0 bases at J, with 6 bases between. Germline values: CDR1 MNHEY, CDR2 SVGAGI. This chain's CDR3 is CASRTYSGANVLTF. The DNA for the CDR3 is TGTGCCAGCAGAACATACTCTGGGGCCAACGTCCTGACTTTC.

A single count supports this clone. The chain is built from TRBV11-3 and TRBJ1-2, with 8 bases lining up with TRBD1. This CDR3 comprises 16 residues. The V gene end was trimmed by 5 bases and the J gene end by 8 bases; junction bases not matched to a gene: 16. Per the germline V gene, CDR1 is SGHNT and CDR2 is YENEEA. The CDR3 loop reads CASSLRTGCVSRGYTF. DNA for the CDR3: TGTGCCAGCAGCCTACGGACAGGGTGCGTATCTAGGGGCTACACCTTC.

This clone was seen only a few times. The rearrangement links TRBV7-2 to TRBJ1-2; 7 bases line up with TRBD1. Per germline, CDR1 SGHTA and CDR2 FQGNSA. The V and J ends lost 5 bases and 6 bases, in that order; junction bases with no gene match: 12. This CDR3 has 15 residues. The CDR3, as DNA: TGTGCCAGCAGCACAACTCGGGACAGCAGACATGGCTACACCTTC. It yields the protein CASSTTRDSRHGYTF.

The rearrangement uses TRBV12-3 or TRBV12-4 and TRBJ2-5, with 9 bases lining up with TRBD1. The junction had 6 bases not matched to a gene; V was cut back by 6 bases and J by 7 bases. The CDR3 runs to 13 residues. This CDR3 reads CASSNTGGATQYF. For the CDR3, the DNA is TGTGCCAGCAGCAACACAGGGGGCGCGACCCAGTACTTC.